Shown below are 21 T cell receptor beta chains from a single sample sequenced in a study of OX40 agonist ivuxolimab in advanced cancers. The assay was immunoSEQ multiplex PCR, and TCRdb's table has in-frame clones only and misses some. Of some 80,000 clones listed, roughly 92% are singletons. The sequenced sample was CD4+ or CD8+ T cells sorted from blood, obtained in a trial of the OX40 agonist ivuxolimab. The source is an adult with an advanced solid tumor such as melanoma, head and neck, liver or kidney cancer.

CDR3 amino acids: CASSLTLADPSSYEQYF. In DNA form, the CDR3 reads TGTGCCAGCAGCCTAACACTAGCGGATCCGAGCTCCTACGAGCAGTACTTC. The chain is built from TRBV5-5 and TRBJ2-7; TRBD2 agrees at 8 bases. V gave up 4 bases and J gave up 0 bases; unmatched junction bases: 12. CDR3 length: 17 residues. Germline CDR1 and CDR2: SGHKS and YYEKEE (reference sequence).

This chain links TRBV7-9 with TRBJ1-3, with D uncertain. Per the germline V gene, CDR1 is SEHNR and CDR2 is FQNEAQ (reference sequence). The CDR3 sequence is 14 residues long. V lost 2 bases to trimming and J lost 0 bases, with 5 bases between them. For the CDR3, the DNA is TGTGCCAGCAGCTTACAAGTCTCTGGAAACACCATATATTTT. It is translated as CASSLQVSGNTIYF.

The genes are TRBV5-4 and TRBJ1-3, with D possibly being TRBD1 (5 bases). The V end lost 2 bases, the J end lost 2 bases, and 11 bases lay between the germline ends. The CDR3 spans 15 residues. CDR1 and CDR2 (germline): SGHNT, YYREEE (reference sequence). The CDR3 here is CASSFGGTAGNTIYF. CDR3 nucleotides: TGTGCCAGCAGCTTCGGGGGTACGGCTGGAAACACCATATATTTT.

The table lists this clone with a count of one. This sequence joins TRBV6-6 and TRBJ1-1, with TRBD1 identical over 9 bases. Germline CDR1 and CDR2: MNHNY and SVGAGI (reference sequence). This CDR3 has 14 residues. With 5 bases clipped from V and 5 bases from J, the junction kept 6 bases outside the gene matches. The CDR3 nucleotides read TGTGCCAGCAGTACGGGACAGGGCGGGACTGAAGCTTTCTTT. Translation gives CASSTGQGGTEAFF.

This clone has more than one count but fewer than ten. V is TRBV4-1 and J is TRBJ1-5; no reliable D call. The V end lost 0 bases, the J end lost 7 bases, and 7 bases lay between the germline ends. Germline CDR1 is MGHRA and CDR2 is YSYEKL. The CDR3 spans 13 residues. CDR3 sequence: CASSQDGRQPQHF. The CDR3 coding sequence is TGCGCCAGCAGCCAAGATGGACGGCAGCCCCAGCATTTT.

This CDR3 reads CASNDRIGNTIYF. DNA for the CDR3: TGTGCCAGTAATGACAGAATTGGAAACACCATATATTTT. V gene TRBV19 combines with J gene TRBJ1-3; D is possibly TRBD1 (5 bases). Germline V gene lookup returns CDR1 LNHDA and CDR2 SQIVND (reference sequence). With 7 bases removed from V and 3 bases from J, the gap between germline ends came to 10 bases. This CDR3 has 13 residues.

The chain is built from TRBV2 and TRBJ2-7; D gene uncertain. The germline V and J ends were trimmed by 1 base and 2 bases, with 9 bases remaining between them. There are 14 residues in the CDR3. CDR1 SNHLY and CDR2 FYNNEI come from the germline V gene. Written as DNA, the CDR3 is TGTGCCAGCAGTGAAGGGGTGGGTCCCTACGAGCAGTACTTC. The encoded protein is CASSEGVGPYEQYF. The whole variable domain, filled in from reference TRBV2 and TRBJ2-7, reads EPEVTQTPSHQVTQMGQEVILRCVPISNHLYFYWYRQILGQKVEFLVSFYNNEISEKSEIFDDQFSVERPDGSNFTLKIRSTKLEDSAMYFCASSEGVGPYEQYFGPGTRLTVT.

The chain carries TRBV20-1 and TRBJ1-2; D not certain. Trimming shortened V by 4 bases and J by 2 bases, and 5 bases separated the two germline ends. This CDR3 contains 11 residues. The germline V gene encodes CDR1 DFQATT and CDR2 SNEGSKA (reference sequence). The CDR3 here is CSATGNYGYTF. In nucleotides, the CDR3 is TGCAGTGCTACCGGGAACTATGGCTACACCTTC.

V usage is TRBV7-2 and J usage is TRBJ1-4; D gene ambiguous. With 5 bases removed from V and 4 bases from J, the gap between germline ends came to 17 bases. In germline, CDR1 is SGHTA, CDR2 FQGNSA. This CDR3 region has 16 residues. As DNA, the CDR3 is TGTGCCAGCAGCCCTAAAGGCAGAGGCGATAATGAAAAACTGTTTTTT. Encoded protein: CASSPKGRGDNEKLFF.

The rearrangement joins TRBV5-6 to TRBJ2-1, with D tentatively TRBD1 (5 bases). This CDR3 has 19 amino acids. CDR1 is SGHDT, CDR2 YYEEEE, per germline. Trimming cost V 4 bases and J 1 base, with 24 bases left between them. CDR3: CASSTTRLRGAGSYNEQFF. CDR3 nucleotide sequence: TGTGCCAGCAGCACTACCCGATTAAGGGGCGCTGGATCCTACAATGAGCAGTTCTTC.

The V and J genes are TRBV7-9 and TRBJ2-1, with D unclear. The CDR3 covers 13 residues. Germline V gene sequence: CDR1 SEHNR, CDR2 FQNEAQ (reference sequence). Trimming shortened V by 3 bases and J by 6 bases, and 9 bases separated the two germline ends. The CDR3 DNA sequence: TGTGCCAGCAGCTTGTCTAGAATCAATGAGCAGTTCTTC. It codes for CASSLSRINEQFF.

The rearrangement joins TRBV9 to TRBJ2-1; 11 bases line up with TRBD2. The germline V gene encodes CDR1 SGDLS and CDR2 YYNGEE. J was trimmed by 0 bases and V by 4 bases; bases with no gene match: 9. The CDR3 totals 18 residues. CDR3 sequence reads: CASSSTGTSGSSYNEQFF. The DNA for the CDR3 is TGTGCCAGCAGCAGCACCGGGACTAGCGGTAGCTCCTACAATGAGCAGTTCTTC. Full variable domain (rest looked up from reference TRBV9 and TRBJ2-1): DSGVTQTPKHLITATGQRVTLRCSPRSGDLSVYWYQQSLDQGLQFLIQYYNGEERAKGNILERFSAQQFPDLHSELNLSSLELGDSALYFCASSSTGTSGSSYNEQFFGPGTRLTVL.

The chain recombines TRBV6-6 with TRBJ2-3; no firm D call. The CDR3 contains 15 residues. Trimming pared 7 bases from V and 1 base from J, leaving 15 bases between. CDR1 and CDR2 from the germline V gene are MNHNY and SVGAGI (reference sequence). The CDR3 region has the DNA TGTGCCAGCAATCCTTTCCTGACTCGCACAGATACGCAGTATTTT. This encodes CASNPFLTRTDTQYF.

The rearrangement uses TRBV28 and TRBJ1-1; D remains unclear. CDR3 length: 12 residues. In germline, CDR1 is MDHEN, CDR2 SYDVKM. The CDR3 is CTTHGVYTEAFF. The DNA for the CDR3 is TGTACTACGCACGGGGTCTACACTGAAGCTTTCTTT.

A single count supports this clone. The chain employs TRBV30 and TRBJ2-5; 10 bases align to TRBD1. Germline V gives CDR1 GTSNPN, CDR2 SVGIG (reference sequence). The CDR3 sequence is 13 residues long. After removal of 5 bases from V and 1 base from J, the junction contained 1 base not matched to a gene. In DNA form, the CDR3 reads TGTGCCTGGGGGACAGGGGCCCAAGAGACCCAGTACTTC. It specifies CAWGTGAQETQYF.

This chain links TRBV5-1 with TRBJ1-3; maybe TRBD1 (6 bases). V lost 4 bases to trimming and J lost 4 bases, with 12 bases between them. Germline V gene data show CDR1 as SGHRS and CDR2 as YFSETQ. There are 14 residues in the CDR3. The CDR3 nucleotides read TGCGCCAGCAGCGCCTCAGGGGAAGGAAACACCATATATTTT. Its protein product is CASSASGEGNTIYF.

The chain joins TRBV2 to TRBJ1-4; maybe TRBD1 (6 bases). Trimming removed 6 bases from V and 5 bases from J, with 13 bases in between. CDR1 is SNHLY, CDR2 FYNNEI, per germline. The CDR3 consists of 14 residues. The CDR3 sequence: CASRTDSRNEKLFF. The CDR3 region has the DNA TGTGCCAGCAGGACGGACAGCCGCAATGAAAAACTGTTTTTT.

This chain links TRBV19 with TRBJ1-5; D gene ambiguous. The CDR3 runs 14 residues. Between the trimmed V and J ends, which lost 10 bases and 6 bases, there was a span of 19 bases. Germline V gene lookup returns CDR1 LNHDA and CDR2 SQIVND (reference sequence). The CDR3 coding sequence is TGTGCCACTACAATACATCCGAGGAGTCAGCCCCAGCATTTT. As protein: CATTIHPRSQPQHF.

Written as DNA, the CDR3 is TGCGCCAGCAGAGGGGACGGACGATGGAACACTGAAGCTTTCTTT. Amino acid sequence: CASRGDGRWNTEAFF. The V and J genes are TRBV4-1 and TRBJ1-1; D is possibly TRBD1 (5 bases). CDR3 length: 15 residues. The germline gives CDR1 MGHRA, CDR2 YSYEKL. Deletions cut 6 bases from V and 1 base from J, with 15 bases between.

This chain joins TRBV6-4 and TRBJ1-2; D not certain. The germline V gene has CDR1 MRHNA and CDR2 SNTAGT. This CDR3 region has 14 residues. V was cut by 6 bases and J by 1 base, with 12 bases left in between. The CDR3 sequence is CASSPTGINYGYTF. DNA of the CDR3: TGTGCCAGCAGCCCCACGGGGATTAACTATGGCTACACCTTC.

V gene TRBV4-2 combines with J gene TRBJ1-6, with D maybe TRBD1 (6 bases). Germline V gene data show CDR1 as LGHNA and CDR2 as YNFKEQ. There are 18 residues in the CDR3. V was cut by 2 bases and J by 4 bases, with 18 bases left in between. CDR3 nucleotide sequence: TGTGCCAGCAGCCAAACGAATGGGGGGCGCTTTTATAATTCACCCCTCCACTTT. Protein product: CASSQTNGGRFYNSPLHF.